The present T cell receptor beta chain was sequenced within a study of vaccination effects on CD4 cells after COVID-19. Points from the study as a whole: Late post-vaccination samples showed marked contraction of infection- and vaccine-induced clones.

Ahead of sequencing, the ViraFEST assay grew antigen-specific CD4+ T cells using viral peptide pools. Scientists isolated CD4+ T cells after an approximately 11-day culture period ended. BNT162b2 vaccine or mRNA-1273 vaccine was given to participants in two doses. Testing of the vaccine recipients showed negative nucleocapsid antibodies and no prior SARS-CoV-2 infection. Peptides at roughly 10 ug/ml and IL-2 at 10 IU/ml were added to some 2 million PBMC per well. It was on days 3 and 7 that half the medium was replaced with IL-2 medium. This clone was picked up a small number of times. Its antigen is unidentified. The method was immunoSEQ multiplex PCR; TCRdb's version includes in-frame clones alone and lacks a portion of them. The sample has fewer than 85,000 clones, roughly three quarters seen once; the top ten hold 0.95%. The TCR originated in a human donor who received a COVID-19 vaccine. The material sequenced was CD4+ T cells from PBMCs cultured with HCoV-OC43 spike peptides, taken after COVID-19 vaccination. This sample's subset: HCoV-OC43 spike overlapping peptide pool stimulation.

Here the CDR3 reads CASSLESGGVGTEAFF. Written as DNA, the CDR3 is TGTGCCAGCAGCTTGGAGTCGGGAGGGGTCGGCACTGAAGCTTTCTTT. This chain uses TRBV5-6 with TRBJ1-1; D is possibly TRBD1 (5 bases). Germline loops: CDR1 SGHDT, CDR2 YYEEEE. This CDR3 is built from 16 residues. With 0 bases removed from V and 4 bases from J, the gap between germline ends came to 16 bases.